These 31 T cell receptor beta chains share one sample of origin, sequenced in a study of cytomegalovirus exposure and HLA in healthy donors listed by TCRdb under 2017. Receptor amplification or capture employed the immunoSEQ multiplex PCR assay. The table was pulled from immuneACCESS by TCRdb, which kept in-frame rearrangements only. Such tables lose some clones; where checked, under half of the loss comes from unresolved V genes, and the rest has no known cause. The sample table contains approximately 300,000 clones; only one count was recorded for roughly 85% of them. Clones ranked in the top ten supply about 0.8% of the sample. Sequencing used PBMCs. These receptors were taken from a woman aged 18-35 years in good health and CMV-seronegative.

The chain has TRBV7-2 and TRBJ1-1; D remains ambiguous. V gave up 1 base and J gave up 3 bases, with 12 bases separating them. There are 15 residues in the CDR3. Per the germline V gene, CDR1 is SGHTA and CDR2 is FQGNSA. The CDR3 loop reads CASSLVRGSDTEAFF. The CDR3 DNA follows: TGTGCCAGCAGCTTAGTCCGCGGGTCGGACACTGAAGCTTTCTTT.

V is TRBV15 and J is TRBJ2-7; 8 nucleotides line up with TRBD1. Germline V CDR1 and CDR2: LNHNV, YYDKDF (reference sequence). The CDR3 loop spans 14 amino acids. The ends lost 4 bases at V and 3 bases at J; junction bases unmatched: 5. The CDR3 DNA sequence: TGTGCCACCAGCATGGTAACAGGGGGCTACGAGCAGTACTTC. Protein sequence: CATSMVTGGYEQYF.

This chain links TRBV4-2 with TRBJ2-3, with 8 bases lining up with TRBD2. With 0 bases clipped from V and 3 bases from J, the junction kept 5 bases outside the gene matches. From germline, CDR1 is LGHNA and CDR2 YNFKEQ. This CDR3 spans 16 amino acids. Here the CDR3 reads CASSQEPSGSTDTQYF. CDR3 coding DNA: TGTGCCAGCAGCCAAGAGCCGAGCGGGAGTACAGATACGCAGTATTTT.

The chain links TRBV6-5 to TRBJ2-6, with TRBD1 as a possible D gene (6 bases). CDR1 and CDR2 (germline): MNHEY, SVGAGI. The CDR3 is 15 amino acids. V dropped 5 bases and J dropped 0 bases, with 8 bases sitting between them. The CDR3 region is CASSVDSSGANVLTF. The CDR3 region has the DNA TGTGCCAGCAGTGTGGACAGCTCTGGGGCCAACGTCCTGACTTTC.

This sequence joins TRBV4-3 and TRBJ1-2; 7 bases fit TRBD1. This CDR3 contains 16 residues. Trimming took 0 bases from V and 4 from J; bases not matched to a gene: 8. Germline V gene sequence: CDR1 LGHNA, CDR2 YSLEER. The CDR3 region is CASSQDRSAGGYGYTF. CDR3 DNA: TGCGCCAGCAGCCAAGATCGGTCCGCAGGGGGCTATGGCTACACCTTC.

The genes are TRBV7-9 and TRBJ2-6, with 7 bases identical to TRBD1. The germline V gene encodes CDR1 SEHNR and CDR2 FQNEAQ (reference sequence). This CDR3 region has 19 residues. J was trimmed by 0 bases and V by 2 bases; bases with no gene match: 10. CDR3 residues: CASSLRQGTLFSGANVLTF. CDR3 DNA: TGTGCCAGCAGCTTACGACAGGGAACCCTATTCTCTGGGGCCAACGTCCTGACTTTC.

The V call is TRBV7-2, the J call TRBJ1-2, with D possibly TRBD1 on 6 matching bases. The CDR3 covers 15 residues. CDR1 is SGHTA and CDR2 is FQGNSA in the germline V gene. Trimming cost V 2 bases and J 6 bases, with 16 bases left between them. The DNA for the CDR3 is TGTGCCAGCAGCTTACTCCAGGGGAAGGTAGATGGCTACACCTTC. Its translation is CASSLLQGKVDGYTF.

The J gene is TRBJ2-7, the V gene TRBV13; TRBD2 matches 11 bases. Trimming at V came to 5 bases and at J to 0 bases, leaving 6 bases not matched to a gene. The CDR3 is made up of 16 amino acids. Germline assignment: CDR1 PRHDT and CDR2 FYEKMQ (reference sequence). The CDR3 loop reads CASSRTSGWSSYEQYF. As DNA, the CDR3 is TGTGCCAGCAGCCGGACTAGCGGGTGGAGCTCCTACGAGCAGTACTTC.

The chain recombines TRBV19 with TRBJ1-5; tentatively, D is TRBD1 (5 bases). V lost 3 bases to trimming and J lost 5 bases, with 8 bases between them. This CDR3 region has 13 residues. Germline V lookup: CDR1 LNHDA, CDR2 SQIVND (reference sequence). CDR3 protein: CASSIRAHQPQHF. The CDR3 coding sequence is TGTGCCAGTAGTATCAGGGCTCATCAGCCCCAGCATTTT.

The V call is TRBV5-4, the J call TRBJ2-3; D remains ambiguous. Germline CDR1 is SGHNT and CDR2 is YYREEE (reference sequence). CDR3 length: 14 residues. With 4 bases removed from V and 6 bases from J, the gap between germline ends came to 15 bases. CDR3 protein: CASSPLEFPDTQYF. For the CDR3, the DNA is TGTGCCAGCAGCCCCTTGGAGTTCCCGGATACGCAGTATTTT.

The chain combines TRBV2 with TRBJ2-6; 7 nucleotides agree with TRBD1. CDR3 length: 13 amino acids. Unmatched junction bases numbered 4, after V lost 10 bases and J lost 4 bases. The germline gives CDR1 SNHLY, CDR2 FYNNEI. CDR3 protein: CAITGAGANVLTF. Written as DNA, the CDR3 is TGTGCCATTACAGGGGCCGGGGCCAACGTCCTGACTTTC.

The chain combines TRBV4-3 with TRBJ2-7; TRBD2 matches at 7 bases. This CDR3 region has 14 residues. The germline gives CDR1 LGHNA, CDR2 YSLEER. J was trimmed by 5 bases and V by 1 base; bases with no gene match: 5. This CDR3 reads CASSQGPTSHEQYF. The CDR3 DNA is TGCGCCAGCAGCCAAGGGCCGACTAGCCACGAGCAGTACTTC.

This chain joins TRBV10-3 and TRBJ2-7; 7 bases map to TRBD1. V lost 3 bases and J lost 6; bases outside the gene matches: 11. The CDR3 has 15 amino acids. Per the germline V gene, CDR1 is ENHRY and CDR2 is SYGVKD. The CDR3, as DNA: TGTGCCATCAGTGACGCCAGGGGGTACCTGCCCGAGCAGTACTTC. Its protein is CAISDARGYLPEQYF.

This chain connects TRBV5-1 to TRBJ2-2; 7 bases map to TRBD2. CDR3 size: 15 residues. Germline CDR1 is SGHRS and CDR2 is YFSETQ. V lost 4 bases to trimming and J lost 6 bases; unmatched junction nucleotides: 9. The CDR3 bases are TGCGCCAGCAGCCCGGGGGGTGAAGGTGCCGGGGAGCTGTTTTTT. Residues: CASSPGGEGAGELFF. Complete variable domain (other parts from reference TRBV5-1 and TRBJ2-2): KAGVTQTPRYLIKTRGQQVTLSCSPISGHRSVSWYQQTPGQGLQFLFEYFSETQRNKGNFPGRFSGRQFSNSRSEMNVSTLELGDSALYLCASSPGGEGAGELFFGEGSRLTVL.

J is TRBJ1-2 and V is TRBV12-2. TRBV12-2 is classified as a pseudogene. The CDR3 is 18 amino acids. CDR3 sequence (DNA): TGTGCAAGTCGCCCCCACCACCACCCGGCCGGGAGGAGCGATGGCTACACCTTC. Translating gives CASRPHHHPAGRSDGYTF.

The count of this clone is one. This CDR3 is CAWSAPGGNTGYTF. In nucleotides, the CDR3 is TGTGCCTGGAGTGCCCCAGGGGGCAACACTGGCTACACCTTC. The chain joins TRBV30 to TRBJ1-2; 8 bases agree with TRBD1. Germline CDR1 is GTSNPN and CDR2 is SVGIG (reference sequence). The CDR3 consists of 14 residues. J lost 7 bases, V lost 1 base, and 8 bases had no gene match.

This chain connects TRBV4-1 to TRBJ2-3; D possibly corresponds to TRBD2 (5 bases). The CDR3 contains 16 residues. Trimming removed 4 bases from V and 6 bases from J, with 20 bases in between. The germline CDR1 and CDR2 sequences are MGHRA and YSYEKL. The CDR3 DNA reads TGCGCCAGCAGCCCGACTATAAGCGGACTCATCGATACGCAGTATTTT. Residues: CASSPTISGLIDTQYF.

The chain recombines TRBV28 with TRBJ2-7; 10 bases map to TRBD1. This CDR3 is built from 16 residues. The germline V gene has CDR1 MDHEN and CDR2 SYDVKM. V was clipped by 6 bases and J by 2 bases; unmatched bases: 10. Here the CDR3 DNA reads TGTGCCAGCAGCTCCGGCGGGACAGGGGCTACCTACGAGCAGTACTTC. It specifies CASSSGGTGATYEQYF.

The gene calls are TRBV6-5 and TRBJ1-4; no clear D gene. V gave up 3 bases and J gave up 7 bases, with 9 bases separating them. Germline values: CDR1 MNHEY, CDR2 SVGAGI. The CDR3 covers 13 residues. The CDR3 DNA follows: TGTGCCAGCAGTTATGGAGTCGGTGAAAAACTGTTTTTT. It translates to CASSYGVGEKLFF.

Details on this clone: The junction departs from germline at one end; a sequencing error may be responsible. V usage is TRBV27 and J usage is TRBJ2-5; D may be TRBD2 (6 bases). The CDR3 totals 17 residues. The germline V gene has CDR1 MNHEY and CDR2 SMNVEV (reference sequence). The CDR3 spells CASSLSGRGNLGETQYF. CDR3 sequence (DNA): TGTGCCAGCAGTCTATCCGGTCGGGGGAATCTGGGAGAGACCCAGTACTTC.

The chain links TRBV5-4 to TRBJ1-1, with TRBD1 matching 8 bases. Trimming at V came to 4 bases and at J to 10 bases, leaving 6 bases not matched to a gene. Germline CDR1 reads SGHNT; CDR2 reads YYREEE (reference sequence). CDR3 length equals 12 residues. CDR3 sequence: CASSHAGGVAFF. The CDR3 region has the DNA TGTGCCAGCAGCCACGCAGGGGGCGTAGCTTTCTTT.

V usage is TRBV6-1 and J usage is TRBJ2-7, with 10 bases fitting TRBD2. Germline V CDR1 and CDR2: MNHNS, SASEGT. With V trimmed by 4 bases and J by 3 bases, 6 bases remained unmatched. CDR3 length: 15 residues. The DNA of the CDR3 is TGTGCCAGCAGTGTACGAGGGACTAGCGTCTACGAGCAGTACTTC. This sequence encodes CASSVRGTSVYEQYF.

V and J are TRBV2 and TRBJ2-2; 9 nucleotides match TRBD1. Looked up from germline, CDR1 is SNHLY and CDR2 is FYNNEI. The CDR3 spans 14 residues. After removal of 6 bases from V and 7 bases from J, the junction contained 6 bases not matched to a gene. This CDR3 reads CASRAQGAGGELFF. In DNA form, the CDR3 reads TGTGCCAGCAGGGCACAGGGGGCGGGCGGGGAGCTGTTTTTT.

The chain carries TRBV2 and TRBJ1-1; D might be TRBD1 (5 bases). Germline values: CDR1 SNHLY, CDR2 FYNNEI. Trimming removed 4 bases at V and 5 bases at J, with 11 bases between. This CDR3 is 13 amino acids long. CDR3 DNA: TGTGCCAGCAGTGGCGGCAGGGATACTGAAGCTTTCTTT. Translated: CASSGGRDTEAFF.

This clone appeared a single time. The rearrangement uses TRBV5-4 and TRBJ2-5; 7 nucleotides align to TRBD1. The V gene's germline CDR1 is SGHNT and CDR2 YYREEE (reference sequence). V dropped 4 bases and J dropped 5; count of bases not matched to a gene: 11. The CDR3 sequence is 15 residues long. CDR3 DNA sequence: TGTGCCAGCAGCCTACCGGGACAGAAGACGGAGACCCAGTACTTC. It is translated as CASSLPGQKTETQYF.

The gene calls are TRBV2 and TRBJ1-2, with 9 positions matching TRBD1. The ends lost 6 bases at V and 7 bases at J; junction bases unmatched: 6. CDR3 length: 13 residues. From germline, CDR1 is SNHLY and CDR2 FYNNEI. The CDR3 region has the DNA TGTGCCAGCAGAGGACAGGGGAGGAGTGGCTACACCTTC. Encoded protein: CASRGQGRSGYTF.

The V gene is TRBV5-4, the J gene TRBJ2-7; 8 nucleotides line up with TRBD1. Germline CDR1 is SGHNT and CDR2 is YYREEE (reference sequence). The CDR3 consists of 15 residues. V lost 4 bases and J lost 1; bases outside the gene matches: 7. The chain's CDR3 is CASSQDTGGSYEQYF. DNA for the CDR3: TGTGCCAGCAGCCAAGATACAGGGGGATCCTACGAGCAGTACTTC. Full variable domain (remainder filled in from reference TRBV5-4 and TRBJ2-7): ETGVTQSPTHLIKTRGQQVTLRCSSQSGHNTVSWYQQALGQGPQFIFQYYREEENGRGNFPPRFSGLQFPNYSSELNVNALELDDSALYLCASSQDTGGSYEQYFGPGTRLTVT.

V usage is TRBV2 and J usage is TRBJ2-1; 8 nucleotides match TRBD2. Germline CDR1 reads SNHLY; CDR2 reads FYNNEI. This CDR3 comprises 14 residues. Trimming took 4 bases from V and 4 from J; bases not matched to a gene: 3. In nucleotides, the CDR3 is TGTGCCAGCAGTGTTAGCGGGACTTACAATGAGCAGTTCTTC. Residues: CASSVSGTYNEQFF.

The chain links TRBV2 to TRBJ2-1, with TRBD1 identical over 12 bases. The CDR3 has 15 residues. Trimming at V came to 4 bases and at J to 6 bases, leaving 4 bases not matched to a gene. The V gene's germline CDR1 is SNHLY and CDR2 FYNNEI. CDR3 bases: TGTGCCAGCAGTGGTCCGGGACAGGGGGCCAATGAGCAGTTCTTC. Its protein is CASSGPGQGANEQFF. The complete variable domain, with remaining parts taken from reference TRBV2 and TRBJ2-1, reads EPEVTQTPSHQVTQMGQEVILRCVPISNHLYFYWYRQILGQKVEFLVSFYNNEISEKSEIFDDQFSVERPDGSNFTLKIRSTKLEDSAMYFCASSGPGQGANEQFFGPGTRLTVL.

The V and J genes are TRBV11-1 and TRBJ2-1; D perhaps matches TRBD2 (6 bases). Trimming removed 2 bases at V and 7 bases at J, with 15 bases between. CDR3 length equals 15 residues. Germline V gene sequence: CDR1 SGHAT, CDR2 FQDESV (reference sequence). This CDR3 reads CASSLSIGGKNEQFF. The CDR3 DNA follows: TGTGCCAGCAGCTTAAGTATAGGCGGGAAGAATGAGCAGTTCTTC.

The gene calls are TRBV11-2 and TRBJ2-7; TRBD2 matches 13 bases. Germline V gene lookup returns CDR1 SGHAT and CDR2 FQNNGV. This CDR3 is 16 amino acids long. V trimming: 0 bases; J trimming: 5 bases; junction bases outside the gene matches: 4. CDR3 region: CASSLDGLAGVNEQYF. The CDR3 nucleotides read TGTGCCAGCAGCTTAGATGGACTAGCGGGAGTTAACGAGCAGTACTTC.